Each of the 25 T cell receptor beta chains below was sequenced from the same sample in a study of vaccination and CD4 T cells after COVID-19. Oncomine TCR Beta short-read sequencing was applied to DNA from cultured CD4+ T cells. TCRdb analysed the PCR reads with MiXCR anew, one entry per CDR3 protein. The data hold tens of thousands of distinct CDR3 sequences, with over 25% observed a single time. Which antigens these TCRs recognize remains unknown. Time point described: late sampling 161 to 241 days after vaccination in a few convalescent patients. Described treatment: roughly nine-day PBMC culture with coronavirus spike peptide pools or control peptides (ViraFEST assay). The sample in question was CD4+ T cells from blood, cultured in vitro, obtained about 7 months after SARS-CoV-2 vaccination. The receptor source for this set is a human donor who had recovered from COVID-19.

This chain links TRBV28 with TRBJ1-5; D not resolved. The CDR3 runs to 14 residues. V was pared by 3 bases and J by 6 bases, with 12 bases between. The germline CDR1 and CDR2 sequences are MDHEN and SYDVKM. The DNA for the CDR3 is TGTGCCAGCAGTTTGGGGAAATACCGTCAGCCCCAGCATTTT. Protein: CASSLGKYRQPQHF.

This clonotype was counted once. V gene TRBV4-2 combines with J gene TRBJ2-5; TRBD1 might be the D (5 bases). V was shortened by 0 bases and J by 2 bases, with 10 bases between the two germline ends. Germline loops: CDR1 LGHNA, CDR2 YNFKEQ. The length of the CDR3 is 15 residues. CDR3 nucleotides: TGTGCCAGCAGCCAAGATCCCAGGGAACAAGAGACCCAGTACTTC. It yields the protein CASSQDPREQETQYF.

This chain connects TRBV7-3 to TRBJ2-1; tentatively, D is TRBD2 (5 bases). CDR1 SGHTA and CDR2 FQGTGA come from the germline V gene. V lost 5 bases and J lost 8, with 19 bases in between. The CDR3 consists of 15 residues. The CDR3 nucleotides read TGTGCCAGCAGCGCCGCCGGTTTTCCCGGGGATGAGCAGTTCTTC. Translating it yields CASSAAGFPGDEQFF.

The sample holds a few counts of this clonotype. The CDR3 loop reads CASYSSTNYGYTF. In DNA form, the CDR3 reads TGTGCCAGCTACAGCTCTACTAACTATGGCTACACCTTC. The rearrangement joins TRBV6-1 to TRBJ1-2; no definite D call. The CDR3 is 13 amino acids. Trimming shortened V by 8 bases and J by 0 bases, and 10 bases separated the two germline ends. Germline CDR1 and CDR2: MNHNS and SASEGT.

J is TRBJ2-1 and V is TRBV7-8, with 9 positions matching TRBD2. The germline V gene encodes CDR1 SGHVS and CDR2 FQNEAQ. The CDR3 spans 15 residues. The V gene end was trimmed by 1 base and the J gene end by 7 bases; junction bases not matched to a gene: 5. The chain's CDR3 is CASSLDRTSVNEQFF. DNA of the CDR3: TGTGCCAGCAGCTTAGATAGGACTAGCGTAAATGAGCAGTTCTTC.

This chain links TRBV19 with TRBJ2-3, with D maybe TRBD1 (5 bases). The V gene lost 4 bases and the J gene lost 1 base, with 12 bases spanning the gap. This CDR3 region has 15 residues. Germline CDR1 LNHDA, CDR2 SQIVND (reference sequence). The CDR3 coding sequence is TGTGCCAGTAGTAGGAAGTCACAGGGCACAGATACGCAGTATTTT. Translated, it gives CASSRKSQGTDTQYF.

This clonotype was found a few times. The genes are TRBV7-3 and TRBJ2-1; 7 nucleotides match TRBD2. Trimming removed 10 bases from V and 0 bases from J; junction bases left unmatched: 18. CDR3 length equals 18 residues. Germline CDR1 SGHTA, CDR2 FQGTGA. CDR3 sequence reads: CANTAGREHSSSYNEQFF. DNA of the CDR3: TGTGCCAATACGGCAGGGCGGGAGCACTCGAGCTCCTACAATGAGCAGTTCTTC.

The V call is TRBV29-1, the J call TRBJ1-2; the D gene is possibly TRBD1 (5 bases). Germline loops: CDR1 SQVTM, CDR2 ANQGSEA. Trimming left V 7 bases short and J 5 bases short, with 8 bases between. This CDR3 contains 10 residues. Here the CDR3 DNA reads TGCAGCGCCGACAGTTATGGCTACACCTTC. Translation gives CSADSYGYTF.

This clonotype was observed a few times. The chain uses TRBV6-1 and TRBJ2-3, with no clear D. Germline-derived CDR1 and CDR2 are MNHNS and SASEGT. Trimming shortened V by 6 bases and J by 5 bases, and 12 bases separated the two germline ends. The CDR3 is 13 amino acids. CDR3 nucleotides: TGTGCCAGCAGCGGGCCAGCGAGAGATACGCAGTATTTT. Translation gives CASSGPARDTQYF.

This clonotype was picked up one time. V is TRBV19 and J is TRBJ2-1; 9 nucleotides match TRBD1. Trimming took 5 bases from V and 7 from J; bases not matched to a gene: 3. The CDR3 consists of 13 residues. The germline V gene encodes CDR1 LNHDA and CDR2 SQIVND (reference sequence). CDR3 amino acids: CASSDDRGNEQFF. CDR3 DNA sequence: TGTGCCAGTAGTGATGACAGGGGGAATGAGCAGTTCTTC.

This clonotype is judged medium-sized (0.01 to 0.1%). This chain links TRBV11-2 with TRBJ2-7; 9 bases are shared with TRBD1. Germline assignment: CDR1 SGHAT and CDR2 FQNNGV. The CDR3 is made up of 15 amino acids. V shed 5 bases, J shed 3 bases, and the junction held 8 bases outside the gene matches. CDR3 in DNA: TGTGCCAGCAGCCGGGGACAGGGAGGTTTCTACGAGCAGTACTTC. Its protein is CASSRGQGGFYEQYF. Full variable domain (remainder filled in from reference TRBV11-2 and TRBJ2-7): EAGVAQSPRYKIIEKRQSVAFWCNPISGHATLYWYQQILGQGPKLLIQFQNNGVVDDSQLPKDRFSAERLKGVDSTLKIQPAKLEDSAVYLCASSRGQGGFYEQYFGPGTRLTVT.

This rearrangement joins TRBV7-2 to TRBJ2-2, with D possibly being TRBD1 (5 bases). V was shortened by 5 bases and J by 2 bases, with 18 bases between the two germline ends. CDR1 is SGHTA and CDR2 is FQGNSA in the germline V gene. The CDR3 spans 17 residues. The CDR3 here is CASSPNRFTRNTGELFF. In DNA, the CDR3 is TGTGCCAGCAGCCCAAACAGGTTCACCAGAAACACCGGGGAGCTGTTTTTT.

To note about this clonotype: A much larger clone differs by one base, so this may be a read error. CDR3 coding DNA: TGTGCCAACAGTTACTCAGCCAGCGGGAGGGCCGGGGAGACCCAGTACTTC. Protein product: CANSYSASGRAGETQYF. The rearrangement joins TRBV6-5 to TRBJ2-5, with 10 bases matching TRBD2. The germline gives CDR1 MNHEY, CDR2 SVGAGI. The CDR3 length is 17 residues.

This clonotype was seen only a few times. This chain uses TRBV6-1 with TRBJ2-7; D remains unclear. Deletions cut 4 bases from V and 2 bases from J, with 12 bases between. Germline-derived CDR1 and CDR2 are MNHNS and SASEGT. The CDR3 totals 14 residues. CDR3 sequence reads: CASSATLAAYEQYF. The CDR3, as DNA: TGTGCCAGCAGTGCTACTTTGGCGGCCTACGAGCAGTACTTC.

This rearrangement joins TRBV27 to TRBJ2-7, with D perhaps matching TRBD1 (5 bases). Germline V CDR1 and CDR2: MNHEY, SMNVEV (reference sequence). The CDR3 length is 13 residues. V was clipped by 6 bases and J by 4 bases, with 13 bases between them. In DNA form, the CDR3 reads TGTGCCAGCAGCAGGGTTATGTCGTACGAGCAGTACTTC. Its protein product is CASSRVMSYEQYF.

The CDR3 loop is CASSLGVVGWMVTQYF. CDR3 DNA sequence: TGTGCCAGCAGCTTAGGCGTAGTGGGGTGGATGGTTACGCAGTATTTT. The chain has TRBV7-2 and TRBJ2-3; D is undetermined. There are 16 residues in the CDR3. Germline V gene data show CDR1 as SGHTA and CDR2 as FQGNSA. The V end was cut by 1 base, the J end by 8 bases, with 19 bases between. The whole variable domain, remainder taken from reference TRBV7-2 and TRBJ2-3, is GAGVSQSPSNKVTEKGKDVELRCDPISGHTALYWYRQSLGQGLEFLIYFQGNSAPDKSGLPSDRFSAERTGGSVSTLTIQRTQQEDSAVYLCASSLGVVGWMVTQYFGPGTRLTVL.

There are a few counts of this clonotype. Written as DNA, the CDR3 is TGCAGTGCTAGAGTCGGATTTTTGGAGACCCAGTACTTC. This codes for CSARVGFLETQYF. V usage is TRBV20-1 and J usage is TRBJ2-5; unclear D gene. The germline CDR1 and CDR2 sequences are DFQATT and SNEGSKA (reference sequence). Trimming removed 1 base from V and 5 bases from J, with 11 bases in between. The CDR3 covers 13 residues.

This clonotype was detected a few times. The chain joins TRBV7-2 to TRBJ1-2; D is perhaps TRBD1 (5 bases). Per the germline V gene, CDR1 is SGHTA and CDR2 is FQGNSA. Trimming stripped 0 bases from V and 8 bases from J, with 10 bases between. The CDR3 runs to 13 residues. CDR3 bases: TGTGCCAGCAGCTTAGCCCCCAGGGACGGCTACACCTTC. It is translated as CASSLAPRDGYTF.

This clonotype was observed a handful of times. The rearrangement uses TRBV10-3 and TRBJ1-1; a possible D gene is TRBD1 (6 bases). Germline V CDR1 and CDR2: ENHRY, SYGVKD. The V end was cut by 4 bases, the J end by 0 bases, with 12 bases between. The CDR3 runs to 15 residues. The CDR3 is CAISVAGAMNTEAFF. CDR3 bases: TGTGCCATCAGTGTTGCAGGGGCCATGAACACTGAAGCTTTCTTT.

The chain joins TRBV7-2 to TRBJ2-3; 14 bases match TRBD2. The CDR3 has 19 amino acids. Germline CDR1 reads SGHTA; CDR2 reads FQGNSA. V shed 5 bases and J 0 bases; nucleotides not matched to a gene: 10. DNA for the CDR3: TGTGCCAGCAGCCCCTGGGGACTAGCGGGAGTGGGGAGCACAGATACGCAGTATTTT. This translates into CASSPWGLAGVGSTDTQYF.

A single count supports this clonotype. The DNA of the CDR3 is TGCAGTGCTAGAATAGTAGCGGGAGTCGATGAGCAGTTCTTC. It is translated as CSARIVAGVDEQFF. The chain uses TRBV20-1 and TRBJ2-1; TRBD2 matches 9 bases. The CDR3 has 14 residues. The V segment lost 2 bases and the J segment 8 bases; nucleotides outside the gene matches: 7. Germline CDR1 DFQATT, CDR2 SNEGSKA (reference sequence).

This clonotype was picked up a small number of times. V usage is TRBV7-6 and J usage is TRBJ2-5, with 11 bases fitting TRBD2. Germline lookup yields CDR1 SGHVS and CDR2 FNYEAQ. V trimming: 5 bases; J trimming: 4 bases; junction bases outside the gene matches: 3. The CDR3 spans 14 residues. CDR3 loop: CASSPGLAGETQYF. For the CDR3, the DNA is TGTGCCAGCAGCCCAGGACTAGCGGGAGAGACCCAGTACTTC.

A word on this clonotype: This likely comes from a read error, as the CDR3 has no conserved phenylalanine or tryptophan at its end. The chain uses TRBV20-1 and TRBJ1-1, with 7 bases lining up with TRBD1. The germline V gene encodes CDR1 DFQATT and CDR2 SNEGSKA (reference sequence). The CDR3 runs 14 residues. V gave up 2 bases and J gave up 5 bases; unmatched junction bases: 8. The CDR3 sequence: CSARKTGVRTEAFS. For the CDR3, the DNA is TGCAGTGCTAGAAAAACAGGGGTACGGACTGAAGCTTTCTCT.

The chain joins TRBV7-3 to TRBJ2-1; D gene ambiguous. Trimming removed 3 bases at V and 8 bases at J, with 11 bases between. The CDR3 sequence is 13 residues long. In germline, CDR1 is SGHTA, CDR2 FQGTGA. CDR3 residues: CASSFTRLDEQFF. CDR3 DNA sequence: TGTGCCAGCAGCTTTACGCGTCTCGATGAGCAGTTCTTC. Full variable domain (outside the CDR3, taken from reference TRBV7-3 and TRBJ2-1): GAGVSQTPSNKVTEKGKYVELRCDPISGHTALYWYRQSLGQGPEFLIYFQGTGAADDSGLPNDRFFAVRPEGSVSTLKIQRTERGDSAVYLCASSFTRLDEQFFGPGTRLTVL.

The chain links TRBV6-2 or TRBV6-3 to TRBJ1-5, with 9 bases lining up with TRBD1. Germline trimming cut 5 bases from V and 4 bases from J; bases unmatched to any gene: 6. From germline, CDR1 is MNHEY and CDR2 SVGEGT. CDR3 length equals 15 residues. The CDR3 region has the DNA TGTGCCAGCAGTCCGGACAGGGGAGGAAATCAGCCCCAGCATTTT. Amino acid sequence: CASSPDRGGNQPQHF.